The sequence of this T cell receptor beta chain was determined in a study of metastatic and nonmetastatic thyroid tumors. On the study more broadly: Blood and tumor or nodule tissue repertoires from malignant and benign thyroid patients were compared.

A remark on this clone: Its antigen is not identified.

There are 14 residues in the CDR3. In germline, CDR1 is DFQATT, CDR2 SNEGSKA (reference sequence). Between the trimmed V and J ends, which lost 5 bases and 6 bases, there was a span of 16 bases. Patients were all untreated before their thyroid surgery. Original processing notes: Using the CDR3 differences seen across clinicopathological groups, the authors built a distant-metastasis classifier for papillary thyroid cancer, which was meant to discriminate distant-metastatic patients. TCRdb re-called the PCR reads via MiXCR. The V and J calls here are based on TCRdb, not the publication. This table holds 6,500 to 10,000 clones, 24% found once. General study points: The study reportedly found significantly higher TCR beta diversity in malignant thyroid tumors than benign nodules, in blood and tumor.

The sample consisted of tumor tissue. The receptor was isolated from a female donor with papillary thyroid cancer or a benign thyroid nodule (not recorded which). Some clones in this sample may be carry-over from other donors' samples. V and J are TRBV20-1 and TRBJ2-2; D is unclear. The CDR3 sequence: CSAASWARAGELFF. The DNA of the CDR3 is TGCAGTGCTGCTTCGTGGGCTAGGGCCGGGGAGCTGTTTTTT.